A selection of T cell receptor beta chains follows, all from one sample in a study of blood T cell repertoires in COVID-19. Libraries were prepared by immunoSEQ multiplex PCR; TCRdb keeps only in-frame clonotypes and omits some of them. The sample lists some 390,000 clones; roughly 86% were seen once. The material sequenced was peripheral blood. The receptors originated from a woman between 55 and 75 years old with COVID-19, enrolled during active disease. Each CDR3 is given with its conserved first and last residue. D genes are given only for firm matches. The listing skips clone size in some rows; elsewhere it reads once, few, many or a size class.

D: NA; J: TRBJ2-7; V: TRBV3-1/TRBV3-2; size: NA; CDR3: CASSPSWPEQYF; DNA: TGTGCCAGCAGCCCCTCGTGGCCCGAGCAGTACTTC
D: TRBD1; J: TRBJ2-2; V: TRBV11-3; size: NA; CDR3: CASSPNRGQTGELFF; DNA: TGTGCCAGCAGCCCCAACAGGGGGCAGACCGGGGAGCTGTTTTTT
D: TRBD2; J: TRBJ2-7; V: TRBV4-1; size: once; CDR3: CASSQEPGGSWVYEQYF; DNA: TGCGCCAGCAGCCAAGAACCCGGGGGGTCATGGGTCTACGAGCAGTACTTC
D: NA; J: TRBJ1-1; V: TRBV14; size: NA; CDR3: CASSHGIRGGTEAFF; DNA: TGTGCCAGCAGCCACGGTATCCGGGGAGGGACTGAAGCTTTCTTT
D: NA; J: TRBJ1-6; V: TRBV5-1; size: NA; CDR3: CASSLDLVYNSPLHF; DNA: TGCGCCAGCAGCTTGGATTTAGTATATAATTCACCCCTCCACTTT
D: TRBD1; J: TRBJ1-2; V: TRBV30; size: NA; CDR3: CAWSVGRGTTGYTF; DNA: TGTGCCTGGAGTGTCGGCAGGGGGACCACGGGCTACACCTTC
D: TRBD2; J: TRBJ2-3; V: TRBV5-1; size: NA; CDR3: CASSLMDRRGAVQYF; DNA: TGCGCCAGCAGCTTGATGGATAGGCGGGGGGCGGTACAGTATTTT
D: TRBD2; J: TRBJ2-2; V: TRBV3-1/TRBV3-2; size: NA; CDR3: CASSQPAGGTNTGELFF; DNA: TGTGCCAGCAGCCAGCCGGCGGGGGGGACGAACACCGGGGAGCTGTTTTTT
D: NA; J: TRBJ2-1; V: TRBV29-1; size: once; CDR3: CSVVTADQSSYNEQFF; DNA: TGCAGCGTTGTGACCGCGGATCAAAGCTCCTACAATGAGCAGTTCTTC
D: TRBD1; J: TRBJ1-2; V: TRBV19; size: NA; CDR3: CASSLTGRANYGYTF; DNA: TGTGCCAGTAGTTTGACAGGGAGAGCTAACTATGGCTACACCTTC
D: TRBD1; J: TRBJ1-2; V: TRBV5-1; size: NA; CDR3: CASSLVPGGGYTF; DNA: TGCGCCAGCAGCTTGGTGCCAGGGGGTGGCTACACCTTC
D: NA; J: TRBJ1-2; V: TRBV9; size: NA; CDR3: CASSPRGYGYTF; DNA: TGTGCCAGCAGCCCAAGAGGCTATGGCTACACCTTC
D: NA; J: TRBJ2-7; V: TRBV5-1; size: NA; CDR3: CASKNEVEVPYEQYF; DNA: TGCGCCAGCAAAAACGAGGTGGAGGTCCCCTACGAGCAGTACTTC
D: NA; J: TRBJ2-2; V: TRBV7-7; size: once; CDR3: CASRRTVTGELFF; DNA: TGTGCCAGCAGACGGACTGTTACCGGGGAGCTGTTTTTT
D: NA; J: TRBJ2-5; V: TRBV5-1; size: NA; CDR3: CASSLEGQETQYF; DNA: TGCGCCAGCAGCTTGGAGGGGCAAGAGACCCAGTACTTC
D: TRBD2; J: TRBJ2-7; V: TRBV6-5; size: NA; CDR3: CASSYSGGWYEQYF; DNA: TGTGCCAGCAGTTACTCGGGGGGGTGGTACGAGCAGTACTTC
D: NA; J: TRBJ1-3; V: TRBV12-5; size: NA; CDR3: CASGSHQGIEPGNTIYF; DNA: TGTGCTAGTGGTTCCCACCAGGGGATCGAGCCTGGAAACACCATATATTTT
D: TRBD1; J: TRBJ1-2; V: TRBV5-8; size: NA; CDR3: CASSLGRGRDYGYTF; DNA: TGTGCCAGCAGCTTGGGCAGGGGGAGAGACTATGGCTACACCTTC
D: NA; J: TRBJ1-2; V: TRBV5-8; size: NA; CDR3: CASSLLFVSGKSYTF; DNA: TGTGCCAGCAGCTTACTATTCGTTTCCGGGAAGAGCTACACCTTC
D: NA; J: TRBJ2-2; V: TRBV7-2; size: few; CDR3: CASSSSSLPANTGELFF; DNA: TGTGCCAGCAGCTCCAGTAGCCTCCCCGCGAACACCGGGGAGCTGTTTTTT
D: NA; J: TRBJ1-2; V: TRBV18; size: NA; CDR3: CASSHRDGYTF; DNA: TGTGCCAGCTCACACAGGGATGGCTACACCTTC
D: NA; J: TRBJ2-3; V: TRBV7-3; size: NA; CDR3: CASSLSFRSTDTQYF; DNA: TGTGCCAGCAGCTTAAGTTTTCGGAGCACAGATACGCAGTATTTT
D: NA; J: TRBJ2-2; V: TRBV6-5; size: NA; CDR3: CASSYSSRQYTGELFF; DNA: TGTGCCAGCAGTTACTCGAGTCGTCAATACACCGGGGAGCTGTTTTTT
D: TRBD1; J: TRBJ2-5; V: TRBV2; size: NA; CDR3: CASKRGADRVSETQYF; DNA: TGTGCCAGCAAAAGGGGGGCGGACAGGGTTTCGGAGACCCAGTACTTC
D: NA; J: TRBJ2-6; V: TRBV6-5; size: NA; CDR3: CASSYGQAGANVLTF; DNA: TGTGCCAGCAGTTACGGGCAGGCTGGGGCCAACGTCCTGACTTTC
D: NA; J: TRBJ1-5; V: TRBV6-1; size: once; CDR3: CASSEALLWQDSNQPQHF; DNA: TGTGCCAGCAGTGAAGCGCTTCTTTGGCAGGATAGCAATCAGCCCCAGCATTTT
D: TRBD1; J: TRBJ1-1; V: TRBV19; size: NA; CDR3: CASTRAQGRGLQNTEAFF; DNA: TGTGCCAGTACCAGGGCTCAAGGCAGGGGGCTCCAGAACACTGAAGCTTTCTTT
D: NA; J: TRBJ2-1; V: TRBV7-6; size: NA; CDR3: CASSLGQARHNEQFF; DNA: TGTGCCAGCAGCTTAGGACAGGCGCGTCACAATGAGCAGTTCTTC
D: TRBD1; J: TRBJ1-4; V: TRBV7-8; size: NA; CDR3: CASSLGQGWEKLFF; DNA: TGTGCCAGCAGCCTAGGACAGGGTTGGGAAAAACTGTTTTTT
D: NA; J: TRBJ2-5; V: TRBV9; size: NA; CDR3: CASSGRLGVGETQYF; DNA: TGTGCCAGCAGCGGGAGACTAGGGGTAGGAGAGACCCAGTACTTC
D: TRBD1; J: TRBJ2-1; V: TRBV23-1; size: once; CDR3: CASSQSRRQGDYNEQFF; DNA: TGCGCCAGCAGTCAATCGCGAAGACAGGGGGATTACAATGAGCAGTTCTTC
D: NA; J: TRBJ2-7; V: TRBV19; size: NA; CDR3: CASSIRGYEQYF; DNA: TGTGCCAGTAGTATAAGGGGCTACGAGCAGTACTTC
D: NA; J: TRBJ1-1; V: TRBV7-2; size: NA; CDR3: CASSLGPWGGTEAFF; DNA: TGTGCCAGCAGCTTGGGACCGTGGGGGGGCACTGAAGCTTTCTTT
D: NA; J: TRBJ2-5; V: TRBV5-1; size: NA; CDR3: CASSLGGSETQYF; DNA: TGCGCCAGCAGCTTGGGAGGGTCGGAGACCCAGTACTTC
D: TRBD1; J: TRBJ1-2; V: TRBV19; size: NA; CDR3: CASSESRDRHGYTF; DNA: TGTGCCAGTAGCGAAAGCCGGGACAGGCATGGCTACACCTTC
D: NA; J: TRBJ1-6; V: TRBV5-6; size: NA; CDR3: CASSLRTDNSPLHF; DNA: TGTGCCAGCAGCTTGCGGACAGATAATTCACCCCTCCACTTT
D: NA; J: TRBJ2-1; V: TRBV18; size: NA; CDR3: CASSPPSGNEQFF; DNA: TGTGCCAGCTCACCACCGTCCGGGAACGAGCAGTTCTTC
D: NA; J: TRBJ2-1; V: TRBV7-3; size: NA; CDR3: CASSPGDHQGRNEQFF; DNA: TGTGCCAGCAGCCCTGGTGACCACCAGGGGCGAAATGAGCAGTTCTTC
D: NA; J: TRBJ2-7; V: TRBV5-6; size: few; CDR3: CASSSNYEQYF; DNA: TGTGCCAGCAGTTCCAACTACGAGCAGTACTTC
D: NA; J: TRBJ1-1; V: TRBV5-6; size: NA; CDR3: CASIARQAPNTEAFF; DNA: TGTGCCAGCATCGCAAGACAGGCTCCGAACACTGAAGCTTTCTTT
D: TRBD1; J: TRBJ2-7; V: TRBV5-4; size: NA; CDR3: CASRRQGYSYEQYF; DNA: TGTGCCAGCAGGAGACAGGGGTATTCCTACGAGCAGTACTTC
D: TRBD1; J: TRBJ1-1; V: TRBV2; size: once; CDR3: CASTRGQALNTEAFF; DNA: TGTGCCAGCACCCGAGGACAGGCTTTGAACACTGAAGCTTTCTTT
D: NA; J: TRBJ1-6; V: TRBV18; size: NA; CDR3: CASSPFSSYNSPLHF; DNA: TGTGCCAGCTCACCATTCAGCTCCTATAATTCACCCCTCCACTTT
D: NA; J: TRBJ1-2; V: TRBV30; size: once; CDR3: CAWSGAGWHGDTF; DNA: TGTGCCTGGAGTGGCGCCGGCTGGCATGGAGATACCTTC
D: TRBD2; J: TRBJ2-3; V: TRBV11-2; size: NA; CDR3: CASEDQAGASTDTQYF; DNA: TGTGCCAGCGAGGACCAAGCGGGGGCTAGCACAGATACGCAGTATTTT
D: NA; J: TRBJ2-3; V: TRBV10-3; size: once; CDR3: CAISESGQPDTQYF; DNA: TGTGCCATCAGTGAGTCGGGGCAGCCAGATACGCAGTATTTT
D: TRBD1; J: TRBJ2-3; V: TRBV28; size: NA; CDR3: CASRPTGLTDTQYF; DNA: TGTGCCAGCAGGCCGACAGGGCTCACAGATACGCAGTATTTT
D: NA; J: TRBJ1-3; V: TRBV6-5; size: NA; CDR3: CASSYDRAGNTIYF; DNA: TGTGCCAGCAGTTACGACAGAGCTGGAAACACCATATATTTT
D: NA; J: TRBJ1-5; V: TRBV2; size: NA; CDR3: CASRDSGGQPQHF; DNA: TGTGCCAGCAGGGACTCCGGGGGTCAGCCCCAGCATTTT
D: TRBD1; J: TRBJ2-7; V: TRBV11-2; size: NA; CDR3: CASSLSRTGGGYEQYF; DNA: TGTGCCAGCAGCTTATCCCGGACAGGGGGTGGTTACGAGCAGTACTTC
D: NA; J: TRBJ2-7; V: TRBV5-1; size: few; CDR3: CASSPRQVPYEQYF; DNA: TGCGCCAGCAGCCCAAGACAGGTACCCTACGAGCAGTACTTC
D: NA; J: TRBJ2-3; V: TRBV3-1/TRBV3-2; size: NA; CDR3: CASSPTRLAGTDTQYF; DNA: TGTGCCAGCAGCCCTACCCGGCTAGCAGGCACAGATACGCAGTATTTT
D: NA; J: TRBJ1-6; V: TRBV14; size: NA; CDR3: CASSQAGNSPLHF; DNA: TGTGCCAGCAGTCAGGCGGGAAATTCACCCCTCCACTTT
D: TRBD2; J: TRBJ2-7; V: TRBV4-1; size: NA; CDR3: CASSQVGGGNNEQYF; DNA: TGCGCCAGCAGCCAAGTGGGCGGGGGGAACAACGAGCAGTACTTC
D: NA; J: TRBJ2-3; V: TRBV4-1; size: NA; CDR3: CASSHLGGADTQYF; DNA: TGCGCCAGCAGCCATCTGGGCGGGGCAGATACGCAGTATTTT
D: NA; J: TRBJ2-7; V: TRBV7-2; size: once; CDR3: CASSGRAASSYEQYF; DNA: TGTGCCAGCAGCGGACGAGCGGCGAGCTCCTACGAGCAGTACTTC